These 22 T cell receptor beta chains came from one sample sequenced in a study of T-cell reconstitution after alpha-beta-depleted transplantation in children. This sample's TCRbeta library carried unique molecular identifier barcodes. Using its own MiXCR run on the PCR reads, TCRdb lists one record per CDR3 protein. The table includes about 190,000 distinct CDR3 sequences, approximately 6.8% detected once. The sequencing used PBMCs from the stem cell graft donor, collected from the stem cell graft. These receptors came from a human donor who donated a stem cell graft to a child with Wiskott-Aldrich syndrome.

This clonotype was seen many times. The chain's CDR3 is CASSLWGGGNEQFF. The DNA of the CDR3 is TGTGCCAGCAGTTTGTGGGGTGGCGGAAATGAGCAGTTCTTC. This rearrangement joins TRBV27 to TRBJ2-1; D gene ambiguous. The CDR3 spans 14 residues. V was pared by 3 bases and J by 7 bases, with 13 bases between. Germline CDR1 is MNHEY and CDR2 is SMNVEV (reference sequence).

This clonotype was observed at least ten times. This rearrangement joins TRBV12-3 or TRBV12-4 to TRBJ2-2, with D possibly called TRBD1 or TRBD2 (5 bases each). Trimming took off 7 bases at V and 1 base at J, with 16 bases between the two ends. This CDR3 is built from 16 residues. DNA of the CDR3: TGTGCCAGCACTCCACTAGGGGTGAGGAACACCGGGGAGCTGTTTTTT. Amino acid sequence: CASTPLGVRNTGELFF.

Note on this clonotype: Since a much larger clone is just one base distant, this may be a read error. This chain uses TRBV5-1 with TRBJ2-1; perhaps TRBD2 as D (5 bases). Germline V gives CDR1 SGHRS, CDR2 YFSETQ. CDR3 length equals 15 residues. The V gene lost 1 base and the J gene lost 5 bases, with 13 bases spanning the gap. The CDR3 bases are TGCGCCAGCAGCTTGCGGCGGGCGATACACAATGAGCAGTTCTTC. This codes for CASSLRRAIHNEQFF.

The chain is built from TRBV12-3 or TRBV12-4 and TRBJ2-6; 8 nucleotides align to TRBD1. Losses at the gene ends were 3 bases for V and 3 bases for J; bases not matched to a gene: 7. This CDR3 has 17 residues. The CDR3 DNA reads as TGTGCCAGCAGTTTTCACAGGGGGGCACTTGGGGCCAACGTCCTGACTTTC. Translated: CASSFHRGALGANVLTF.

This clonotype was detected ten times or more. The rearrangement joins TRBV11-3 to TRBJ2-1; tentative D call: TRBD2 (6 bases). The V and J ends lost 5 bases and 4 bases respectively, with 12 bases between them. This CDR3 region has 14 residues. CDR1 is SGHNT and CDR2 is YENEEA in the germline V gene. The CDR3 reads CASSPRDWYNEQFF. The CDR3 DNA sequence: TGTGCCAGCAGCCCAAGGGACTGGTACAATGAGCAGTTCTTC.

In its sample, this clonotype was seen many times. This sequence joins TRBV12-3 or TRBV12-4 and TRBJ2-3; 10 bases match TRBD2. This CDR3 is 14 amino acids long. With V trimmed by 3 bases and J by 6 bases, 3 bases remained unmatched. CDR3: CASSFETSGDTQYF. Here the CDR3 DNA reads TGTGCCAGCAGTTTCGAGACTAGCGGGGATACGCAGTATTTT.

This clonotype was counted at least ten times. The rearrangement joins TRBV11-1 to TRBJ2-5, with TRBD1 matching 10 bases. The CDR3 runs 18 residues. J was trimmed by 0 bases and V by 3 bases; bases with no gene match: 10. Germline loops: CDR1 SGHAT, CDR2 FQDESV (reference sequence). The CDR3 coding sequence is TGTGCCAGCAGCTTCTTCTTCCAGGGACAGGGGTACCAAGAGACCCAGTACTTC. Translated: CASSFFFQGQGYQETQYF.

This clonotype appeared many times. The V call is TRBV5-5, the J call TRBJ1-1; D remains ambiguous. V was clipped by 1 base and J by 4 bases, with 2 bases between them. Germline V gives CDR1 SGHKS, CDR2 YYEKEE (reference sequence). The CDR3 consists of 11 residues. The DNA of the CDR3 is TGTGCCAGCAGCTTGATCACTGAAGCTTTCTTT. Translated: CASSLITEAFF.

The J gene is TRBJ2-1, the V gene TRBV28; weak D call: TRBD1 (6 bases). The CDR3 consists of 20 residues. The germline V gene encodes CDR1 MDHEN and CDR2 SYDVKM. Trimming removed 2 bases at V and 1 base at J, with 24 bases between. CDR3 amino acids: CASSLRRTIQGGGSYNEQFF. The CDR3 DNA sequence: TGTGCCAGCAGTTTACGCAGAACTATACAGGGTGGGGGATCCTACAATGAGCAGTTCTTC. The whole variable domain, filled in from reference TRBV28 and TRBJ2-1, reads DVKVTQSSRYLVKRTGEKVFLECVQDMDHENMFWYRQDPGLGLRLIYFSYDVKMKEKGDIPEGYSVSREKKERFSLILESASTNQTSMYLCASSLRRTIQGGGSYNEQFFGPGTRLTVL.

This clonotype showed up many times. This rearrangement joins TRBV29-1 to TRBJ2-7; no firm D call. The CDR3 has 11 amino acids. V was clipped by 5 bases and J by 6 bases, with 11 bases between them. The germline CDR1 and CDR2 sequences are SQVTM and ANQGSEA. The CDR3 is CSVLGPFEQYF. The CDR3 DNA reads as TGCAGCGTTTTGGGTCCCTTCGAGCAGTACTTC.

CDR3 DNA: TGTGCCAGCAGCTCTGGACCCGGGGGAGGTCCCTACAATGAGCAGTTCTTC. Protein: CASSSGPGGGPYNEQFF. The chain links TRBV7-9 to TRBJ2-1; D might be TRBD2 (6 bases). Trimming took off 4 bases at V and 2 bases at J, with 18 bases between the two ends. The length of the CDR3 is 17 residues. Germline V CDR1 and CDR2: SEHNR, FQNEAQ (reference sequence).

This clonotype showed up many times. This rearrangement joins TRBV6-5 to TRBJ2-3; unclear D gene. Germline assignment: CDR1 MNHEY and CDR2 SVGAGI. The V end lost 2 bases, the J end lost 4 bases, and 10 bases lay between the germline ends. This CDR3 spans 14 amino acids. CDR3: CASSYVGSPDTQYF. For the CDR3, the DNA is TGTGCCAGCAGTTACGTAGGCAGCCCAGATACGCAGTATTTT.

This clonotype came up many times. The chain links TRBV20-1 to TRBJ2-1; 9 bases are a match to TRBD2. This CDR3 contains 14 residues. Unmatched junction bases numbered 6, after V lost 5 bases and J lost 4 bases. From germline, CDR1 is DFQATT and CDR2 SNEGSKA (reference sequence). The CDR3 loop is CSAHHSGGYNEQFF. CDR3 bases: TGCAGTGCTCACCACAGCGGGGGGTACAATGAGCAGTTCTTC.

This clonotype was detected ten times or more. The CDR3 here is CATSGSGTPKSGELFF. The DNA of the CDR3 is TGTGCCACCAGTGGGTCCGGGACACCTAAGTCCGGGGAGCTGTTTTTT. The chain uses TRBV24-1 and TRBJ2-2, with D possibly being TRBD1 (6 bases). The germline V gene has CDR1 KGHDR and CDR2 SFDVKD. The CDR3 is 16 amino acids. V lost 5 bases to trimming and J lost 6 bases, with 18 bases between them.

This clonotype came up many times. The chain's CDR3 is CASSQGGSGTGELFF. The CDR3, as DNA: TGCGCCAGCAGCCAAGGGGGGAGCGGCACCGGGGAGCTGTTTTTT. The chain carries TRBV4-1 and TRBJ2-2, with D perhaps TRBD1 or TRBD2 (5 bases each). Germline loops: CDR1 MGHRA, CDR2 YSYEKL. This CDR3 is 15 amino acids long. Trimming cost V 1 base and J 4 bases, with 10 bases left between them.

The table lists this clonotype with many counts. The chain has TRBV30 and TRBJ2-1; 9 nucleotides align to TRBD1. J lost 9 bases, V lost 1 base, and 7 bases had no gene match. The germline V gene encodes CDR1 GTSNPN and CDR2 SVGIG (reference sequence). The CDR3 is 14 amino acids. The CDR3 is CAWSATGGRGEQFF. The CDR3 DNA is TGTGCCTGGAGTGCGACAGGGGGTAGAGGTGAGCAGTTCTTC.

This clonotype was detected many times. J is TRBJ2-3 and V is TRBV10-3; 10 positions match TRBD2. CDR3 length equals 15 residues. Germline CDR1 is ENHRY and CDR2 is SYGVKD. V shed 6 bases, J shed 2 bases, and the junction held 5 bases outside the gene matches. CDR3 nucleotide sequence: TGTGCCATCAGGACCGGGACTAGCGTCACAGATACGCAGTATTTT. Its protein product is CAIRTGTSVTDTQYF.

This clonotype came up many times. The chain is built from TRBV5-5 and TRBJ2-4, with D possibly matching TRBD1 (5 bases). Germline CDR1 and CDR2: SGHKS and YYEKEE (reference sequence). V gave up 3 bases and J gave up 11 bases, with 21 bases separating them. This CDR3 contains 15 residues. The CDR3 loop is CASSSVGSYEGVQYF. Written as DNA, the CDR3 is TGTGCCAGCAGCTCGGTAGGGTCCTACGAAGGGGTTCAGTACTTC.

The chain joins TRBV15 to TRBJ1-1; D is undetermined. Trimming stripped 7 bases from V and 1 base from J, with 10 bases between. From germline, CDR1 is LNHNV and CDR2 YYDKDF (reference sequence). This CDR3 region has 13 residues. Here the CDR3 DNA reads TGTGCCACCACGACGGGGAGGAACACTGAAGCTTTCTTT. It yields the protein CATTTGRNTEAFF.

In this sample, this clonotype turned up a few times. The CDR3 spells CASSPWDRGNNEQFF. The DNA of the CDR3 is TGTGCCAGCTCACCATGGGACAGGGGGAACAATGAGCAGTTCTTC. The chain links TRBV18 to TRBJ2-1, with TRBD1 matching over 11 bases. This CDR3 is 15 amino acids long. Germline V lookup: CDR1 KGHSH, CDR2 LQKENI. J gave up 5 bases and V 2 bases, and 2 bases lay outside the gene matches.

This clonotype was recorded many times. The rearrangement links TRBV5-1 to TRBJ2-7, with 8 bases that match TRBD1. The CDR3 sequence is 17 residues long. V gave up 0 bases and J gave up 3 bases; unmatched junction bases: 11. CDR1 and CDR2 from the germline V gene are SGHRS and YFSETQ. CDR3 in amino acids: CASSLVGTGPGRYEQYF. In nucleotides, the CDR3 is TGCGCCAGCAGCTTGGTGGGGACAGGCCCGGGTCGCTACGAGCAGTACTTC. The variable domain in full, completed from reference TRBV5-1 and TRBJ2-7, reads KAGVTQTPRYLIKTRGQQVTLSCSPISGHRSVSWYQQTPGQGLQFLFEYFSETQRNKGNFPGRFSGRQFSNSRSEMNVSTLELGDSALYLCASSLVGTGPGRYEQYFGPGTRLTVT.

V and J are TRBV27 and TRBJ2-6, with D perhaps matching TRBD2 (5 bases). CDR1 and CDR2 (germline): MNHEY, SMNVEV (reference sequence). This CDR3 comprises 18 residues. Trimming cost V 2 bases and J 0 bases, with 14 bases left between them. The CDR3 protein is CASSLGGPRSSGANVLTF. The CDR3 DNA follows: TGTGCCAGCAGTTTAGGAGGTCCCAGGAGCTCTGGGGCCAACGTCCTGACTTTC.